The next 9 T cell receptor beta chains were all read from a single sample in a study of control samples from healthy donors and cancer patients. Sequenced by immunoSEQ multiplex PCR; TCRdb stores in-frame clones only, minus some. The data hold more than 100,000 clones, with approximately 90% observed a single time. What was sequenced was PBMCs. The receptors derive from a man aged 60 to 75 with lung cancer.

This sequence joins TRBV7-2 and TRBJ2-1; no definite D call. This CDR3 contains 15 residues. Per the germline V gene, CDR1 is SGHTA and CDR2 is FQGNSA. V lost 5 bases, J lost 2 bases, and 13 bases lay in between. The chain's CDR3 is CASSLDGPAYNEQFF. CDR3 coding DNA: TGTGCCAGCAGCCTTGACGGACCAGCCTACAATGAGCAGTTCTTC.

The chain employs TRBV10-2 and TRBJ1-3; D is undetermined. The ends were cut back, 4 bases at V and 7 bases at J, with 8 bases in the middle. This CDR3 comprises 12 residues. CDR1 is WSHSY and CDR2 is SAAADI in the germline V gene. In DNA form, the CDR3 reads TGCGCCAGCAGTGTAGGGTCGAACACCATATATTTT. Translation gives CASSVGSNTIYF.

The V call is TRBV18, the J call TRBJ1-2; TRBD1 aligns across 9 bases. CDR3 length: 15 amino acids. V lost 5 bases, J lost 8 bases, and 12 bases stayed unmatched. From germline, CDR1 is KGHSH and CDR2 LQKENI. The CDR3 bases are TGTGCCAGCTCATCAGGCGACAGGGGGATTCTCGGCTACACCTTC. Translating gives CASSSGDRGILGYTF.

The rearrangement uses TRBV11-3 and TRBJ1-3; 8 bases match TRBD1. The CDR3 covers 14 residues. Germline V gene lookup returns CDR1 SGHNT and CDR2 YENEEA. With V trimmed by 3 bases and J by 6 bases, 4 bases remained unmatched. The CDR3 coding sequence is TGTGCCAGCAGCTTGGACAGGGTCAAAAACACCATATATTTT. It specifies CASSLDRVKNTIYF.

The chain couples TRBV19 to TRBJ1-5, with 7 bases aligning to TRBD1. Per germline, CDR1 LNHDA and CDR2 SQIVND (reference sequence). The length of the CDR3 is 13 residues. V shed 4 bases, J shed 9 bases, and the junction held 6 bases outside the gene matches. CDR3 sequence: CASSTGTVSPQHF. As DNA, the CDR3 is TGTGCCAGTAGTACCGGGACAGTATCGCCCCAGCATTTT.

The V call is TRBV5-1, the J call TRBJ1-4; TRBD1 is a possible D gene (6 bases). This CDR3 is 18 amino acids long. V gave up 0 bases and J gave up 4 bases, with 19 bases separating them. Looked up from germline, CDR1 is SGHRS and CDR2 is YFSETQ. CDR3 in amino acids: CASSLEGGRPRGNEKLFF. CDR3 DNA sequence: TGCGCCAGCAGCTTGGAAGGGGGGCGCCCCCGGGGTAATGAAAAACTGTTTTTT.

The J gene is TRBJ1-6, the V gene TRBV30; D unresolved. Trimming took 0 bases from V and 9 from J, leaving 9 bases between them. This CDR3 has 13 residues. CDR1 is GTSNPN, CDR2 SVGIG, per germline (reference sequence). CDR3 in DNA: TGTGCCTGGAGTGTGTTGTCTCCTTCACCCCTCCACTTT. Translation gives CAWSVLSPSPLHF.

This chain connects TRBV27 to TRBJ1-2; D remains unclear. Looked up from germline, CDR1 is MNHEY and CDR2 is SMNVEV (reference sequence). Trimming left V 8 bases short and J 4 bases short, with 20 bases between. The CDR3 extends over 15 amino acids. CDR3: CASLLNSPGFYGYTF. CDR3 coding DNA: TGTGCCAGCCTTTTAAATTCCCCAGGCTTCTATGGCTACACCTTC.

The rearrangement uses TRBV7-9 and TRBJ2-1, with 11 bases fitting TRBD2. Germline CDR1 SEHNR, CDR2 FQNEAQ (reference sequence). CDR3 length equals 15 residues. Trimming removed 6 bases from V and 10 bases from J; junction bases left unmatched: 11. The CDR3 DNA sequence: TGTGCCAGCAGATTACCGGGACTAGCGGAAAAGGAGCAGTTCTTC. This encodes CASRLPGLAEKEQFF. Full variable domain (remainder filled in from reference TRBV7-9 and TRBJ2-1): DTGVSQNPRHKITKRGQNVTFRCDPISEHNRLYWYRQTLGQGPEFLTYFQNEAQLEKSRLLSDRFSAERPKGSFSTLEIQRTEQGDSAMYLCASRLPGLAEKEQFFGPGTRLTVL.